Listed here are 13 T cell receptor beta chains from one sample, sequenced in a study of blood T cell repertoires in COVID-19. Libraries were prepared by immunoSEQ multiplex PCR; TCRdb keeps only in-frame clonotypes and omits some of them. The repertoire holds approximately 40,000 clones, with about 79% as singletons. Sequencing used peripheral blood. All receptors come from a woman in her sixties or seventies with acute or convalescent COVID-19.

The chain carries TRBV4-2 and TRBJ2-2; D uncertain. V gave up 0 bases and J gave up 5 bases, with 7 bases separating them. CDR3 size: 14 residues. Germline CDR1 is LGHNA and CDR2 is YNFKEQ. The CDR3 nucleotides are TGTGCCAGCAGCCAAGATCGGAGTACCGGGGAGCTGTTTTTT. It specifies CASSQDRSTGELFF.

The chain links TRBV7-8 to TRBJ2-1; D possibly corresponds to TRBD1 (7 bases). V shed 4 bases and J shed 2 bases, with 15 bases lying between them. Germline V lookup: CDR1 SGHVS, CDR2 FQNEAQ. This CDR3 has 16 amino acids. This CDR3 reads CASSYYRGGAYNEQFF. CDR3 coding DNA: TGTGCCAGCAGCTACTACAGGGGAGGCGCCTACAATGAGCAGTTCTTC.

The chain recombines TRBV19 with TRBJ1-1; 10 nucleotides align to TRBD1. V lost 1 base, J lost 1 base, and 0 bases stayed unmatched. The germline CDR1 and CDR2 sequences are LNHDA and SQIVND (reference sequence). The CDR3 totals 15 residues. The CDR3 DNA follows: TGTGCCAGTAGTATAGGACAGGGGGCGAACACTGAAGCTTTCTTT. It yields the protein CASSIGQGANTEAFF.

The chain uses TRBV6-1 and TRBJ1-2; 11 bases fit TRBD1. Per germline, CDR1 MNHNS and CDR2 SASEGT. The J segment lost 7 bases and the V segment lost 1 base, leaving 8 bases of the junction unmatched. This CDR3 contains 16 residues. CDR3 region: CASSEGGDRGSFGYTF. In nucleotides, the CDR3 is TGTGCCAGCAGTGAAGGTGGGGACAGGGGGTCTTTTGGCTACACCTTC.

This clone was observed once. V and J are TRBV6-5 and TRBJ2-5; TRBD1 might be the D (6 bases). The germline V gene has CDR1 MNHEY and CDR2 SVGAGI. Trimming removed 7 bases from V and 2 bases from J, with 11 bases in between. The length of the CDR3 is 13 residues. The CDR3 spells CASIQGWQETQYF. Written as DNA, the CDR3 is TGTGCCAGCATCCAGGGGTGGCAAGAGACCCAGTACTTC.

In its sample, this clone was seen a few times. CDR3 loop: CASSLGTSVSYEQYF. For the CDR3, the DNA is TGCGCCAGCAGCTTAGGGACTAGCGTCTCCTACGAGCAGTACTTC. This sequence joins TRBV5-1 and TRBJ2-7; 10 bases match TRBD2. J was trimmed by 0 bases and V by 2 bases; bases with no gene match: 2. The CDR3 runs to 15 residues. From germline, CDR1 is SGHRS and CDR2 YFSETQ.

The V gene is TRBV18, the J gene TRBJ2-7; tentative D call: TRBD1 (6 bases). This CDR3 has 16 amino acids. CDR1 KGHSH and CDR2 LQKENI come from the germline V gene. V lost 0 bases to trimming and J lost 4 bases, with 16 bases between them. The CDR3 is CASSPPSTQGRYEQYF. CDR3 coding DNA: TGTGCCAGCTCACCACCGAGTACCCAGGGGCGGTACGAGCAGTACTTC.

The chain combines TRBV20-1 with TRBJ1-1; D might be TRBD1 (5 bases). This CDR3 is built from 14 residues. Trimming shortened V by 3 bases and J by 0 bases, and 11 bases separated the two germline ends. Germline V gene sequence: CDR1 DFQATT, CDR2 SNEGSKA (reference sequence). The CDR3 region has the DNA TGCAGTGCTAGTTTACAGGCCTTGAACACTGAAGCTTTCTTT. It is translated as CSASLQALNTEAFF.

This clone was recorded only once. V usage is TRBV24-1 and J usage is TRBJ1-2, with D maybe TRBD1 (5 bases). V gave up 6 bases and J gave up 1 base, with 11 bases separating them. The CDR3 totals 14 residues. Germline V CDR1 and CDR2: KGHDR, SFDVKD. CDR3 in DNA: TGTGCCACCAGTAAACCGACAGATAACTATGGCTACACCTTC. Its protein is CATSKPTDNYGYTF.

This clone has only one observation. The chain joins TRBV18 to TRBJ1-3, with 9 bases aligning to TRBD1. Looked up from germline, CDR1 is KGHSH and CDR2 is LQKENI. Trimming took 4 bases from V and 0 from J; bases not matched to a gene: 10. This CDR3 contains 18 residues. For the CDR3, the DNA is TGTGCCAGCTCACGCGACCGGGACAGGGCACACTCTGGAAACACCATATATTTT. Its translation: CASSRDRDRAHSGNTIYF.

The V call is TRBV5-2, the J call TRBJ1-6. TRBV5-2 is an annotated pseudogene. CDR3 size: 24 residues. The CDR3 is CASNRTSPVPGGRFSYPYNSPLHF. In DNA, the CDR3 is TGTGCCAGCAACAGAACCTCCCCTGTTCCGGGAGGGAGGTTCTCTTACCCCTATAATTCACCCCTCCACTTT.

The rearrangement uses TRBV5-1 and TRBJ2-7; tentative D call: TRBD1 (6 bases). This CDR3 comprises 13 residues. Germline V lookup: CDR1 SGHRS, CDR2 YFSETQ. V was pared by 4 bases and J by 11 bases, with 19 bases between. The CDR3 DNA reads TGCGCCAGCAGCGCCGGACAGTTTCCTCCGGAGTACTTC. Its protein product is CASSAGQFPPEYF. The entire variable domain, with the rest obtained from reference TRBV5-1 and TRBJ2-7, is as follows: KAGVTQTPRYLIKTRGQQVTLSCSPISGHRSVSWYQQTPGQGLQFLFEYFSETQRNKGNFPGRFSGRQFSNSRSEMNVSTLELGDSALYLCASSAGQFPPEYFGPGTRLTVT.

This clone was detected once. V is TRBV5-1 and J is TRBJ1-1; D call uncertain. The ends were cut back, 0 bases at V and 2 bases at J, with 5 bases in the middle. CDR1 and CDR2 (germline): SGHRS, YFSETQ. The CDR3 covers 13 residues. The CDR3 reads CASSLVLNTEAFF. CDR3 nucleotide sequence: TGCGCCAGCAGCTTGGTTCTAAACACTGAAGCTTTCTTT.